This T cell receptor (beta chain) was identified during a study of Graves' ophthalmopathy and Graves' hyperthyroidism (dated by TCRdb to 2016 to 2019). In terms of the full investigation: Peripheral blood was collected at initial diagnosis, prior to any treatment. To tell Graves' ophthalmopathy apart from Graves' hyperthyroidism, and to predict which patients would progress to ophthalmopathy, the study relied on TCR beta repertoire signatures. In roughly 6 hyperthyroidism patients, T-cell repertoires of thyroid tissue and blood were compared. In total, around 140 blood samples were TCR-sequenced: under 45 ophthalmopathy, around 75 hyperthyroidism and some 17 hyperthyroidism-to-ophthalmopathy patients. After sampling, hyperthyroidism patients received methimazole starting at 30 mg daily, and ophthalmopathy patients received high-dose intravenous methylprednisolone. To explore V-J signatures distinguishing ophthalmopathy from hyperthyroidism, a discovery set of about 99 patients (about 43 ophthalmopathy, about 57 stable hyperthyroidism) was enrolled. For independent validation, a separate cohort was made up of approximately 19 hyperthyroidism patients plus 17 patients who later progressed from hyperthyroidism to ophthalmopathy. Study-level results and caveats: In validation, the model predicted ophthalmopathy progression with over 60% sensitivity and about 73% specificity; some 13 predicted patients were CT-confirmed with GO in a median of about 7.1 months. In cross-validation, the 13-signature model distinguished ophthalmopathy from stable hyperthyroidism with approximately 90% sensitivity and 81.08% specificity, while in the test set the corresponding values were 80% and 75%. Most expanded thyroid clonotypes with a frequency above 0.001 also appeared in blood, which suggests that blood repertoires may reflect the immune response in the thyroid. Sample size was not statistically predetermined, and group allocation was not concealed from the investigators.

This clonotype came up a few times. Its antigen remains unidentified. No much larger clone is present one base from it, and per-base qualities are unavailable. TCR beta CDR3 regions were amplified from RNA transcripts for repertoire sequencing. The first round of RT-PCR was done with HTBI primers and the Qiagen OneStep RT-PCR kit, and was followed by a second round of multiplex PCR, then size selection and purification. Sequencing of the libraries was carried out on an Illumina HiSeq2000 in paired-end mode with 100 bp reads. The study's processing was this. SOAPnuke was used to process the reads, throwing out any read that had adapters, had uncalled bases, had a mean Phred below 15, or lacked an exact constant-primer or identifier match. COPE v1.2.5 was used to merge the high-quality paired reads. Each unique nucleotide sequence was treated as a clonotype, and MiTCR v1.1 was used to align the clonotypes to the IMGT TRB V, D and J references. The analysis was limited to V-J combinations with a frequency above 0.0001, which together covered approximately 99% of the repertoires. A TCR clonal expansion and chaos score per V-J combination was defined as the ratio of F50 clonal expansion to chaos observed in the TCRdist matrix. Welch's t-statistics and random forest were used to reduce features to about a dozen V-J combinations, which were fed into a naive Bayes classifier. The similarity between thyroid and blood repertoires was quantified using the Morisita-Horn index. TCRdb reanalyzed the raw reads on its own, using fastp at Q25 for trimming and MiXCR for clone calling, and kept in-frame beta chains. Entries that share a CDR3 protein sequence are merged under the most common genes and DNA. These V and J calls derive from TCRdb rather than the authors' analysis. This sample holds about 660,000 distinct CDR3 sequences; about 40% were observed only once. The ten largest clones add up to over 2.5% of the sample.

Ophthalmopathy patients had moderately to severely active disease, Clinical Activity Score of at least 3, NOSPECS grade of at least 4, and disease duration under 3 months. Patients with other autoimmune diseases, uncontrolled infections, pregnancy or lactation were excluded. Clinical symptoms, serum thyroxine, TRAb, thyroid ultrasound and orbital computed tomography were used for diagnosis. PBMCs were isolated from 10 ml of fresh peripheral blood by Ficoll-Paque density gradient centrifugation. Total RNA was extracted using Trizol reagent, and RNA quality was checked on an Agilent 2100 Bioanalyzer. V is shortened by 5 bases, J by 0 bases, and the region joining them spans 13 bases. From the germline V gene, CDR1 is MGHDK and CDR2 is SYGVNS. From the cysteine through the phenylalanine, the CDR3 covers 15 amino acids. The entry retains the CDR3 DNA only, 45 bases that are in frame from base 1.

Sequencing was done on a sample of peripheral blood. The chain joins TRBV25-1 to TRBJ1-2; possibly the D gene is TRBD1, per 5 matching bases. This receptor was identified in an adult man with Graves' ophthalmopathy. CDR3 sequence: CASSPRDGSNYGYTF. At the DNA level, the sequence is TGTGCCAGCAGTCCTAGGGACGGATCTAACTATGGCTACACCTTC.